The subject of this entry is one TCR beta chain. The antigen is unknown. One end of the junction fails to match germline, which may point to a read error. With a J-beta primer mix and a sample-barcoded 5' primer, a second PCR ran 7 to 11 cycles. From the 5' RACE reads, TCRdb called clonotypes with MiXCR, one entry per CDR3 protein. The table has roughly 2 million distinct CDR3 sequences, roughly 50% seen once. This sample is part of a study of blood T cells in healthy people across ages. Overall study results and limits: PBMCs were not sorted, which prevented a conclusive comparison of naive versus antigen-experienced cells. The unknown donor CMV status may have confounded expanded clonotype changes.

The CDR3 covers 15 residues. Per the germline V gene, CDR1 is SGHAT and CDR2 is FQNNGV. Each sample yielded at least 7 million isolated PBMCs. The TCR originated in a middle-aged woman in good health. The sample consisted of blood. The J gene is TRBJ2-7, the V gene TRBV11-2; 9 bases line up with TRBD1. Here the CDR3 reads CASSLWTGESCEQYF. The CDR3 DNA reads TGTGCCAGCAGCTTATGGACAGGGGAGTCCTGCGAGCAGTACTTC.